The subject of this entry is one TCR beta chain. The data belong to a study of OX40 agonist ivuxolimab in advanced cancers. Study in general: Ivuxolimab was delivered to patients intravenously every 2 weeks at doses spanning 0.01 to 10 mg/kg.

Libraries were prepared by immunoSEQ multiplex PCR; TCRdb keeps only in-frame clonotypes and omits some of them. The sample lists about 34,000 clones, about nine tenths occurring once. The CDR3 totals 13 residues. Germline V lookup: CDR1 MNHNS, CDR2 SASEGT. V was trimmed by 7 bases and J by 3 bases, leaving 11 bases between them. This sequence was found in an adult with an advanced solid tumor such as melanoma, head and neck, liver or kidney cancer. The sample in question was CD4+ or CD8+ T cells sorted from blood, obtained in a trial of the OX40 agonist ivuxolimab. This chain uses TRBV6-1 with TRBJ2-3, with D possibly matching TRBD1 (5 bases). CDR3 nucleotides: TGTGCCAGCACGGCAGGGTATACAGATACGCAGTATTTT. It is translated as CASTAGYTDTQYF.